These 3 T cell receptor beta chains came from one sample sequenced in a study of cytomegalovirus exposure and HLA in healthy donors. TCRdb's table, derived via immunoSEQ multiplex PCR, lists solely in-frame clones and lacks some. The sample has more than 300,000 clones, 86% seen once. Sequencing was performed on PBMCs. The receptors were gathered from a woman aged 18-29 years in good health and CMV-seronegative.

The V and J genes are TRBV10-3 and TRBJ2-7, with 8 bases lining up with TRBD2. V dropped 11 bases and J dropped 0; count of bases not matched to a gene: 15. CDR1 is ENHRY and CDR2 is SYGVKD in the germline V gene. The CDR3 has 16 amino acids. The CDR3 reads CASIGGGTFVSYEQYF. The CDR3 DNA sequence: TGTGCCTCGATCGGGGGGGGGACATTTGTCTCCTACGAGCAGTACTTC.

The chain joins TRBV7-8 to TRBJ1-5; perhaps TRBD1 as D (5 bases). Trimming removed 4 bases from V and 1 base from J, with 8 bases in between. The CDR3 is 14 amino acids. CDR1 is SGHVS, CDR2 FQNEAQ, per germline. CDR3 in amino acids: CASSWRQSNQPQHF. The DNA of the CDR3 is TGTGCCAGCAGCTGGCGACAGAGCAATCAGCCCCAGCATTTT.

V is TRBV9 and J is TRBJ1-1; no clear D. V was shortened by 6 bases and J by 4 bases, with 16 bases between the two germline ends. Germline V gene sequence: CDR1 SGDLS, CDR2 YYNGEE. This CDR3 comprises 14 residues. Here the CDR3 reads CASTLGEGGTEAFF. DNA of the CDR3: TGTGCCAGCACCCTAGGCGAGGGCGGCACTGAAGCTTTCTTT.